This T cell receptor beta chain was sequenced during a study of blood T cell repertoires in COVID-19. This table comes from immunoSEQ multiplex PCR, and its TCRdb copy is limited to in-frame clones, with some not included. The sample has approximately 100,000 clones; more than 80% are singletons. Germline V CDR1 and CDR2: MDHEN, SYDVKM. CDR3 length equals 14 residues. The V and J ends lost 3 bases and 3 bases respectively, with 11 bases between them. This clone was detected only once. The V and J genes are TRBV28 and TRBJ1-2, with D unresolved. The receptor was derived from a human donor in a cohort sampled during active COVID-19. The source material was peripheral blood. Here the CDR3 reads CASSFWNGDYGYTF. CDR3 DNA: TGTGCCAGCAGTTTTTGGAACGGAGACTATGGCTACACCTTC.